One sample yielded the 9 T cell receptor beta chains listed below, sequenced in a study of PD-1 blockade in classical Hodgkin lymphoma. Sequencing was performed with immunoSEQ multiplex PCR; in TCRdb, only in-frame clones are kept and a portion is missing. The top ten clones hold 3.3% of a sample with 20,000 to 30,000 clones, more than 65% of them seen once. Brentuximab vedotin exposure varied, and every patient relapsed after autologous stem cell transplantation. Specimen: peripheral blood mononuclear cells (PBMCs), collected at baseline. The receptors come from a human donor with classical Hodgkin lymphoma.

This rearrangement joins TRBV29-1 to TRBJ2-7; unclear D gene. The CDR3 extends over 11 amino acids. Trimming pared 6 bases from V and 6 bases from J, leaving 12 bases between. CDR1 SQVTM and CDR2 ANQGSEA come from the germline V gene. In DNA, the CDR3 is TGCAGCGTCCTGTACCGAGGCGAGCAGTACTTC. Protein product: CSVLYRGEQYF.

This clone turned up a few times. V is TRBV18 and J is TRBJ1-5; weak D call: TRBD1 (5 bases). The CDR3 length is 15 residues. Trimming removed 6 bases at V and 2 bases at J, with 14 bases between. Germline V lookup: CDR1 KGHSH, CDR2 LQKENI. The CDR3 sequence is CASSQGDYGNQPQHF. The DNA for the CDR3 is TGTGCCAGCTCCCAGGGTGACTATGGCAATCAGCCCCAGCATTTT.

The gene calls are TRBV6-6 and TRBJ1-5; 12 positions match TRBD1. CDR3 size: 15 residues. CDR1 and CDR2 from the germline V gene are MNHNY and SVGAGI (reference sequence). With 6 bases clipped from V and 4 bases from J, the junction kept 4 bases outside the gene matches. The CDR3 DNA sequence: TGTGCCAGCAGCGGGACAGGGGGCGGAAATCAGCCCCAGCATTTT. It yields the protein CASSGTGGGNQPQHF.

J is TRBJ2-7 and V is TRBV12-2. TRBV12-2 is a pseudogene. This CDR3 has 13 residues. The DNA for the CDR3 is TGTGCAAGTTGGCCGGGACGGCCCTACGAGCAGTACTTC. Translating gives CASWPGRPYEQYF.

The chain is built from TRBV4-1 and TRBJ1-2; maybe TRBD1 (6 bases). V was trimmed by 3 bases and J by 5 bases, leaving 16 bases between them. This CDR3 is 15 amino acids long. In germline, CDR1 is MGHRA, CDR2 YSYEKL. The CDR3, as DNA: TGCGCCAGCAGCCAGGGGGCGGGACTGGATTATGGCTACACCTTC. The encoded protein is CASSQGAGLDYGYTF.

CDR3 sequence: CASSQEGTSGEGETQYF. CDR3 sequence (DNA): TGCGCCAGCAGCCAAGAGGGAACTAGCGGGGAGGGGGAGACCCAGTACTTC. The chain is built from TRBV4-1 and TRBJ2-5, with TRBD2 matching over 10 bases. J was trimmed by 5 bases and V by 0 bases; bases with no gene match: 9. The V gene's germline CDR1 is MGHRA and CDR2 YSYEKL. The CDR3 consists of 17 residues.

This clone is termed medium-sized. V and J are TRBV4-3 and TRBJ2-7; TRBD2 is a possible D gene (6 bases). The CDR3 spans 13 residues. The V gene lost 1 base and the J gene lost 2 bases, with 6 bases spanning the gap. Looked up from germline, CDR1 is LGHNA and CDR2 is YSLEER. CDR3 protein: CASSQAGAYEQYF. The CDR3 DNA follows: TGCGCCAGCAGCCAAGCGGGGGCCTACGAGCAGTACTTC.

The chain uses TRBV10-3 and TRBJ1-6, with D hard to call. This CDR3 contains 14 residues. V shed 6 bases and J shed 0 bases, with 6 bases lying between them. Germline-derived CDR1 and CDR2 are ENHRY and SYGVKD. The CDR3 region has the DNA TGTGCCATCAGGGCGAGCTCCTATAATTCACCCCTCCACTTT. This gives the protein CAIRASSYNSPLHF.

This sequence joins TRBV7-6 and TRBJ2-7; 8 nucleotides match TRBD1. CDR3 size: 16 residues. The germline V gene has CDR1 SGHVS and CDR2 FNYEAQ. V lost 6 bases to trimming and J lost 3 bases; unmatched junction nucleotides: 13. The CDR3 sequence is CASSSNQGATFYEQYF. The CDR3 DNA follows: TGTGCCAGCAGTTCAAATCAGGGGGCTACCTTCTACGAGCAGTACTTC. The entire variable domain, with the rest obtained from reference TRBV7-6 and TRBJ2-7, is as follows: GAGVSQSPRYKVTKRGQDVALRCDPISGHVSLYWYRQALGQGPEFLTYFNYEAQQDKSGLPNDRFSAERPEGSISTLTIQRTEQRDSAMYRCASSSNQGATFYEQYFGPGTRLTVT.